Listed below are T cell receptor beta chains from one sample, sequenced in a study of response to subunit inactivated influenza vaccine. From the RT-PCR reads, TCRdb called clonotypes with MiXCR, one entry per CDR3 protein. The table has approximately 500,000 distinct CDR3 sequences, 10% to 15% seen once. The material was PBMCs from blood, obtained more than 35 days after vaccination. These receptor sequences come from a man in his fifties or sixties who received an inactivated influenza vaccine. Each CDR3 is given with its conserved first and last residue. A D gene is named only where the DNA matches it firmly. Only some rows state a clone size, as once, few, many or a class for expanded clones.

d_gene: .
abundance: .
v_gene: TRBV2
j_gene: TRBJ1-5
CDR3aa: CASRGEGHLNQPQHF
CDR3nt: TGTGCCAGTCGGGGAGAGGGACACCTCAATCAGCCCCAGCATTTT

d_gene: .
abundance: .
v_gene: TRBV18
j_gene: TRBJ1-3
CDR3aa: CASSQNQGDSGNTIYF
CDR3nt: TGTGCCAGCTCCCAGAACCAGGGAGACTCTGGAAACACCATATATTTT

d_gene: .
abundance: few
v_gene: TRBV4-2
j_gene: TRBJ2-1
CDR3aa: CASSPQKGGYNEQFF
CDR3nt: TGTGCCAGCAGCCCTCAGAAGGGTGGCTACAATGAGCAGTTCTTC

d_gene: TRBD2
abundance: few
v_gene: TRBV5-1
j_gene: TRBJ2-3
CDR3aa: CASSLDTGTSRTDTQYF
CDR3nt: TGCGCCAGCAGCTTGGATACTGGGACTAGCCGCACAGATACGCAGTATTTT

d_gene: .
abundance: few
v_gene: TRBV20-1
j_gene: TRBJ1-2
CDR3aa: CSASPTGYYGYTF
CDR3nt: TGCAGTGCAAGCCCGACAGGCTACTATGGCTACACCTTC

d_gene: TRBD2
abundance: .
v_gene: TRBV5-1
j_gene: TRBJ2-4
CDR3aa: CASSLPLREGAKNIQYF
CDR3nt: TGCGCCAGCAGCTTGCCGTTGCGGGAGGGTGCCAAAAACATTCAGTACTTC

d_gene: TRBD2
abundance: .
v_gene: TRBV27
j_gene: TRBJ2-1
CDR3aa: CASSLRTSGGGYNEQFF
CDR3nt: TGTGCCAGCAGTCTAAGGACTAGCGGGGGGGGGTACAATGAGCAGTTCTTC

d_gene: .
abundance: few
v_gene: TRBV6-2/TRBV6-3
j_gene: TRBJ1-5
CDR3aa: CASSQGMGRGNQPQHF
CDR3nt: TGTGCCAGCAGTCAGGGAATGGGCAGGGGCAATCAGCCCCAGCATTTT

d_gene: .
abundance: .
v_gene: TRBV18
j_gene: TRBJ2-5
CDR3aa: CASSPRSYTGETQYF
CDR3nt: TGTGCCAGCTCACCGCGGTCCTATACCGGGGAGACCCAGTACTTC

d_gene: .
abundance: .
v_gene: TRBV4-3
j_gene: TRBJ2-1
CDR3aa: CASSQADRYYNEQFF
CDR3nt: TGCGCCAGCAGCCAAGCAGACAGGTACTACAATGAGCAGTTCTTC

d_gene: .
abundance: few
v_gene: TRBV5-1
j_gene: TRBJ2-2
CDR3aa: CASSLRGERTGELFF
CDR3nt: TGCGCCAGCAGCTTAAGAGGGGAAAGGACCGGGGAGCTGTTTTTT

d_gene: TRBD1
abundance: many
v_gene: TRBV12-3/TRBV12-4
j_gene: TRBJ1-6
CDR3aa: CASSLDRGNSPLHF
CDR3nt: TGTGCCAGCAGTTTAGACAGGGGAAATTCACCCCTCCACTTT

d_gene: .
abundance: few
v_gene: TRBV20-1
j_gene: TRBJ2-2
CDR3aa: CSAINTGELFF
CDR3nt: TGCAGTGCTATTAACACCGGGGAGCTGTTTTTT

d_gene: TRBD2
abundance: .
v_gene: TRBV28
j_gene: TRBJ2-5
CDR3aa: CASSPLAGDETQYF
CDR3nt: TGTGCCAGCAGCCCCCTAGCGGGAGATGAGACCCAGTACTTC

d_gene: .
abundance: .
v_gene: TRBV6-5
j_gene: TRBJ2-3
CDR3aa: CASSYSVAGRESTDTQYF
CDR3nt: TGTGCCAGCAGTTACTCTGTGGCGGGGCGAGAAAGCACAGATACGCAGTATTTT

d_gene: .
abundance: few
v_gene: TRBV4-2
j_gene: TRBJ1-4
CDR3aa: CASSQGTYMGRANEKLFF
CDR3nt: TGTGCCAGCAGCCAAGGAACATATATGGGCAGGGCGAATGAAAAACTGTTTTTT

d_gene: .
abundance: .
v_gene: TRBV6-5
j_gene: TRBJ2-1
CDR3aa: CASSYSFGPGARSGEQFF
CDR3nt: TGTGCCAGCAGTTACTCGTTCGGGCCGGGGGCTAGGTCAGGTGAGCAGTTCTTC

d_gene: TRBD2
abundance: .
v_gene: TRBV10-3
j_gene: TRBJ2-3
CDR3aa: CAIRVAGGPSDTQYF
CDR3nt: TGTGCCATCAGGGTAGCGGGGGGGCCGTCAGATACGCAGTATTTT

d_gene: TRBD2
abundance: .
v_gene: TRBV20-1
j_gene: TRBJ2-2
CDR3aa: CSARAGGSVGELFF
CDR3nt: TGCAGCGCCCGAGCGGGAGGGTCGGTCGGGGAGCTGTTTTTT

d_gene: .
abundance: .
v_gene: TRBV12-3/TRBV12-4
j_gene: TRBJ2-3
CDR3aa: CASSLRRRWIGGDTQYF
CDR3nt: TGTGCCAGCAGTCTACGGAGGCGTTGGATCGGCGGGGATACGCAGTATTTT

d_gene: .
abundance: .
v_gene: TRBV20-1
j_gene: TRBJ2-3
CDR3aa: CSARDRSKDTQYF
CDR3nt: TGCAGTGCTAGAGATCGGAGTAAGGATACGCAGTATTTT

d_gene: TRBD2
abundance: few
v_gene: TRBV29-1
j_gene: TRBJ2-5
CDR3aa: CSVEEMGGYQETQYF
CDR3nt: TGCAGCGTTGAAGAAATGGGGGGGTACCAAGAGACCCAGTACTTC

d_gene: TRBD1
abundance: .
v_gene: TRBV30
j_gene: TRBJ2-1
CDR3aa: CAWTPGQGSYNEQFF
CDR3nt: TGTGCCTGGACCCCGGGACAGGGGTCCTACAATGAGCAGTTCTTC

d_gene: .
abundance: .
v_gene: TRBV7-2
j_gene: TRBJ1-4
CDR3aa: CASSLFWGEKLFF
CDR3nt: TGTGCCAGCAGCCTCTTCTGGGGCGAAAAACTGTTTTTT

d_gene: TRBD1
abundance: .
v_gene: TRBV6-4
j_gene: TRBJ2-6
CDR3aa: CASSHSTQGAVSGANVLTF
CDR3nt: TGTGCCAGCAGTCACTCGACACAGGGGGCCGTCTCTGGGGCCAACGTCCTGACTTTC

d_gene: TRBD2
abundance: many
v_gene: TRBV29-1
j_gene: TRBJ2-5
CDR3aa: CSVALAGGAETQYF
CDR3nt: TGCAGCGTTGCACTAGCGGGAGGAGCAGAGACCCAGTACTTC

d_gene: .
abundance: few
v_gene: TRBV5-1
j_gene: TRBJ2-3
CDR3aa: CASSRGQDTDTQYF
CDR3nt: TGCGCCAGCAGCAGGGGACAAGACACAGATACGCAGTATTTT

d_gene: .
abundance: many
v_gene: TRBV28
j_gene: TRBJ2-3
CDR3aa: CASEGHALSTDTQYF
CDR3nt: TGTGCCAGCGAGGGCCACGCCCTTAGCACAGATACGCAGTATTTT

d_gene: TRBD2
abundance: few
v_gene: TRBV20-1
j_gene: TRBJ2-1
CDR3aa: CSATTSGSRLDEQFF
CDR3nt: TGCAGTGCTACCACTAGCGGGAGCAGACTGGATGAGCAGTTCTTC